This T cell receptor (beta chain) comes out of a study of blood T cell repertoires in COVID-19. The germline V gene has CDR1 SGHNT and CDR2 YYREEE (reference sequence). J lost 4 bases, V lost 0 bases, and 11 bases had no gene match. The CDR3 has 17 residues. The authors' processing: Amplification of reference gene primers provided the estimated nucleated cell counts. TCRdb keeps only in-frame clones here, not all; method: immunoSEQ multiplex PCR. D and trimming were read from the DNA, whereas the V and J calls and clone size are those reported in that table. The sample shows approximately 190,000 clones, roughly 87% of them seen only once.

This rearrangement joins TRBV5-4 to TRBJ1-1, with TRBD1 identical over 8 bases. Specimen: peripheral blood. This sequence was found in a woman aged 35 to 49 with acute or convalescent COVID-19. The CDR3 sequence: CASSLVGQGAGVTEAFF. For the CDR3, the DNA is TGTGCCAGCAGCTTGGTGGGTCAGGGGGCAGGCGTCACTGAAGCTTTCTTT.